The clone carrying this T cell receptor beta chain was found many times. The germline V gene encodes CDR1 SGHAT and CDR2 FQDESV (reference sequence). With V trimmed by 3 bases and J by 2 bases, 5 bases remained unmatched. There are 17 residues in the CDR3. Total RNA amounting to around 450 ng was the source from which TCR beta cDNA was made with a constant-region primer. Employing slightly modified ARM-PCR, three nested multiplex PCR rounds were run, and these gave rise to the TCR beta libraries. It was with TRBV1-TRBV30 forward primers and a C-beta reverse primer that the first two PCR rounds were run, at 10 to 11 cycles each. One entry per CDR3 protein, called by TCRdb with MiXCR from the multiplex PCR reads. The profile covers roughly 330,000 distinct CDR3 sequences, with around 60% appearing a single time and under 8% taken by the ten largest. This sample stems from a study of tumor-infiltrating lymphocytes in primary liver carcinoma.

It was unsorted whole blood that yielded blood RNA, and germline DNA was also extracted. The source material was peripheral blood. This chain links TRBV11-1 with TRBJ2-1, with TRBD2 matching 12 bases. The origin of this receptor is a man between 35 and 55 years old with primary liver carcinoma and hepatitis B virus infection. The chain's CDR3 is CASSLRLAGAAYNEQFF. CDR3 DNA sequence: TGTGCCAGCAGCTTGAGACTAGCGGGAGCGGCCTACAATGAGCAGTTCTTC.